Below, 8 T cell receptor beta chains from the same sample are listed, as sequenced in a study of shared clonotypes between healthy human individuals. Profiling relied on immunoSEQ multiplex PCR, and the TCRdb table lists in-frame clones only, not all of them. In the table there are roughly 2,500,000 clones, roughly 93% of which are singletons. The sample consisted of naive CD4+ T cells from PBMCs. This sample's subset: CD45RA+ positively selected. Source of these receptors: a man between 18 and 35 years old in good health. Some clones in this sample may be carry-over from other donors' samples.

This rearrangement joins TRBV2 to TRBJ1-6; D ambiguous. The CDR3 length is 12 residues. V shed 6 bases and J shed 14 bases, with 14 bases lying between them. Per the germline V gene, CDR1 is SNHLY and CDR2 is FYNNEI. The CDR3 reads CASSLGPRTLHF. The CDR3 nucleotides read TGTGCCAGCAGCCTAGGGCCCCGGACCCTCCACTTT.

This CDR3 reads CASSPGTPWGQPQHF. The CDR3 DNA sequence: TGTGCCAGCAGTCCCGGGACTCCCTGGGGTCAGCCCCAGCATTTT. The chain combines TRBV28 with TRBJ1-5; the D gene is possibly TRBD1 (5 bases). The length of the CDR3 is 15 residues. V was clipped by 5 bases and J by 6 bases, with 17 bases between them. The germline CDR1 and CDR2 sequences are MDHEN and SYDVKM.

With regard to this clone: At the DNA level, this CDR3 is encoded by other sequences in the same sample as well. CDR3 protein: CASSLSRNTEAFF. The CDR3 DNA reads TGTGCCAGCAGCTTAAGTCGGAACACTGAAGCTTTCTTT. The chain combines TRBV7-3 with TRBJ1-1; D is ambiguous. This CDR3 spans 13 amino acids. Germline V gives CDR1 SGHTA, CDR2 FQGTGA. Trimming left V 1 base short and J 1 base short, with 4 bases between.

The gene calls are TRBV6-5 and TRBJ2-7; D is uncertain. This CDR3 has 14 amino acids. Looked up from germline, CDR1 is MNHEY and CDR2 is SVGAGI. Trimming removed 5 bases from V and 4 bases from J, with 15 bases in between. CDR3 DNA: TGTGCCAGCAGTCCCCCGACTGGCAGGTACGAGCAGTACTTC. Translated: CASSPPTGRYEQYF.

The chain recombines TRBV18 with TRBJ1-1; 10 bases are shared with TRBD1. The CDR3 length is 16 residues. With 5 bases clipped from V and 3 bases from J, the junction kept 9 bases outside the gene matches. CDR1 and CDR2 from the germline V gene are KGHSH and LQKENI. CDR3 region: CASSTTGGTWDTEAFF. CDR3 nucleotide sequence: TGTGCCAGCTCAACGACAGGGGGCACGTGGGACACTGAAGCTTTCTTT. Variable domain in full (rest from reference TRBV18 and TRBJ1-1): NAGVMQNPRHLVRRRGQEARLRCSPMKGHSHVYWYRQLPEEGLKFMVYLQKENIIDESGMPKERFSAEFPKEGPSILRIQQVVRGDSAAYFCASSTTGGTWDTEAFFGQGTRLTVV.

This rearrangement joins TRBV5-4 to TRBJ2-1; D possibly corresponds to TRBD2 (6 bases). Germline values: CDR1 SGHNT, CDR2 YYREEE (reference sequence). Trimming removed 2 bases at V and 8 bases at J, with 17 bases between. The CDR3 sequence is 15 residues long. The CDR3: CASSLRLGGGHEQFF. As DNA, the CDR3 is TGTGCCAGCAGCTTACGTCTTGGGGGAGGCCATGAGCAGTTCTTC.

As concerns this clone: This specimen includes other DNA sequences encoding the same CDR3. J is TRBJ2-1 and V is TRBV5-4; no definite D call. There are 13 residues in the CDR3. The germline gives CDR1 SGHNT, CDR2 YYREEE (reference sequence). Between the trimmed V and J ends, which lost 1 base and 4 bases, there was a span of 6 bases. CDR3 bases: TGTGCCAGCAGCTTGAATTCTTACAATGAGCAGTTCTTC. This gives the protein CASSLNSYNEQFF.

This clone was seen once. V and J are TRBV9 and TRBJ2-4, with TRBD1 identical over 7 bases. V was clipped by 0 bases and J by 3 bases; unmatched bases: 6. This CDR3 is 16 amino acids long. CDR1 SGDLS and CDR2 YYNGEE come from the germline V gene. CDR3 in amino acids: CASSVGQGVDKNIQYF. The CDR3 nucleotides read TGTGCCAGCAGCGTAGGGCAGGGGGTAGACAAAAACATTCAGTACTTC. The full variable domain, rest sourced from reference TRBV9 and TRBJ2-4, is DSGVTQTPKHLITATGQRVTLRCSPRSGDLSVYWYQQSLDQGLQFLIQYYNGEERAKGNILERFSAQQFPDLHSELNLSSLELGDSALYFCASSVGQGVDKNIQYFGAGTRLSVL.